This TCR beta chain was identified during a study of blood T cell repertoires in COVID-19. Study overall: Whether acute or convalescent, the COVID-19 samples came from the United States, Italy and Spain. T cells, B-cell-depleted T cells, or PBMCs provided the cDNA or gDNA that served as material.

The germline V gene encodes CDR1 SGHDT and CDR2 YYEEEE. V dropped 3 bases and J dropped 2 bases, with 16 bases sitting between them. The CDR3 length is 16 residues. Original processing methods: Researchers report that nucleated cell counts were estimated from reference gene primer amplification. The table came from immunoSEQ multiplex PCR; TCRdb's copy has only in-frame clones and leaves some out. V and J calls and clone size are given by that table; D and trimming were obtained from the DNA. Among fewer than 75,000 clones listed, under 95% were seen once. This TCR was recovered from a human donor in a cohort sampled during active COVID-19. The V and J genes are TRBV5-6 and TRBJ2-3; D gene uncertain. The specimen sequenced was peripheral blood. The CDR3 protein is CASSSPDWFFTDTQYF. CDR3 DNA sequence: TGTGCCAGCAGCTCCCCCGACTGGTTTTTCACAGATACGCAGTATTTT.